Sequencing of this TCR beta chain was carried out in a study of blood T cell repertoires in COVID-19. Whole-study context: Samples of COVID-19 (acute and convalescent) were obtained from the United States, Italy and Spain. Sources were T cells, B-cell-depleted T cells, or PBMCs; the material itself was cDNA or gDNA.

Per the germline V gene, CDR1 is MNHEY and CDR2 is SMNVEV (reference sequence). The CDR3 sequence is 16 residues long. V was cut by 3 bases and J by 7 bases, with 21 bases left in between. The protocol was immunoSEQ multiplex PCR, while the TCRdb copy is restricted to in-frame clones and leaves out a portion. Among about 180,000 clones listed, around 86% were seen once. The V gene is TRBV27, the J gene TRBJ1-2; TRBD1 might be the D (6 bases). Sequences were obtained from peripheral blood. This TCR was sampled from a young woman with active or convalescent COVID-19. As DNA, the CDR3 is TGTGCCAGCAGTTTCCTACGGACAGTTAATGCCGGTGGCTACACCTTC. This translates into CASSFLRTVNAGGYTF.